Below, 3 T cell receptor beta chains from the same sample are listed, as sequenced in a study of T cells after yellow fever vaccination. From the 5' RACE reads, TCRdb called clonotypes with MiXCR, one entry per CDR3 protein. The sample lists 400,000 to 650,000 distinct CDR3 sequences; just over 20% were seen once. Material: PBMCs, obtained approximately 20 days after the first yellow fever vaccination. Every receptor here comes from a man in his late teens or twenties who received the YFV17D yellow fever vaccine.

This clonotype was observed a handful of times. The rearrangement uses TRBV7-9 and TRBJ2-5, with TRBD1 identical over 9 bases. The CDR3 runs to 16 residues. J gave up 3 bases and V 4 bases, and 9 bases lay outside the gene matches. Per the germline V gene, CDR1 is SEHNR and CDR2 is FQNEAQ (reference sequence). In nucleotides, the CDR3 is TGTGCCAGCAGCTCCAACAGGGGGCGGAGGAAAGAGACCCAGTACTTC. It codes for CASSSNRGRRKETQYF.

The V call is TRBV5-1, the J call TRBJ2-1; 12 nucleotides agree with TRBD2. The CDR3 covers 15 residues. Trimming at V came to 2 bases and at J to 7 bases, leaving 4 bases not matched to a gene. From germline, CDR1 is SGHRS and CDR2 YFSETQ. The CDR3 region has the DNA TGCGCCAGCAGCTTATTTGGACTAGCGGGGAATGAGCAGTTCTTC. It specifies CASSLFGLAGNEQFF.

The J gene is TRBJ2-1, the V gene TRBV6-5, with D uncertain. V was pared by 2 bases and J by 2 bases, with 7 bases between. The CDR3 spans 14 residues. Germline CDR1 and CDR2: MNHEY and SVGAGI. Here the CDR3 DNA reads TGTGCCAGCAGTTACGGAGCAGCCTACAATGAGCAGTTCTTC. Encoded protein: CASSYGAAYNEQFF.